The 30 T cell receptor beta chains reported below all come from one sample, sequenced in a study of cytomegalovirus exposure and HLA in healthy donors. The PCR employed 60 Vbeta primers together with 13 Jbeta primers. The repertoire was sequenced with immunoSEQ multiplex PCR; TCRdb's copy has only in-frame clones and lacks some. The sample includes just over 150,000 clones, around 80% of them seen just once. The sample consisted of PBMCs. These receptors were obtained from a male donor in good health and CMV-seropositive.

The CDR3 sequence is CASSPVGGDYGYTF. CDR3 in DNA: TGTGCCAGCAGCCCCGTCGGCGGGGACTATGGCTACACCTTC. This rearrangement joins TRBV7-8 to TRBJ1-2; the D is unclear. V lost 5 bases and J 3 bases, leaving 13 bases between the germline ends. Germline CDR1 and CDR2: SGHVS and FQNEAQ. CDR3 length equals 14 residues.

The chain has TRBV6-5 and TRBJ2-7, with 7 bases aligning to TRBD1. Per the germline V gene, CDR1 is MNHEY and CDR2 is SVGAGI. The CDR3 has 16 residues. Trimming cost V 2 bases and J 5 bases; bases outside gene matches: 12. The CDR3 DNA reads TGTGCCAGCAGTTACCCTATCGACAGGGCTGTCCACGAGCAGTACTTC. This translates into CASSYPIDRAVHEQYF.

This clone was seen only a few times. The J gene is TRBJ1-6, the V gene TRBV6-1; maybe TRBD1 (5 bases). This CDR3 is 15 amino acids long. From germline, CDR1 is MNHNS and CDR2 SASEGT. Between the trimmed V and J ends, which lost 6 bases and 13 bases, there was a span of 22 bases. In DNA, the CDR3 is TGTGCCAGCAGGCTAGACAGTCCCGGGAGCCTCCCCCTCCACTTT. This codes for CASRLDSPGSLPLHF.

The chain recombines TRBV7-2 with TRBJ2-3, with 8 bases lining up with TRBD1. This CDR3 has 16 residues. Germline CDR1 SGHTA, CDR2 FQGNSA. J was trimmed by 6 bases and V by 2 bases; bases with no gene match: 10. CDR3 region: CASSLQQGGGGDTQYF. CDR3 sequence (DNA): TGTGCCAGCAGCTTACAACAGGGGGGTGGAGGGGATACGCAGTATTTT.

The rearrangement joins TRBV2 to TRBJ2-3; possibly TRBD1 for D (5 bases). Germline CDR1 SNHLY, CDR2 FYNNEI. The V gene lost 3 bases and the J gene lost 0 bases, with 10 bases spanning the gap. The CDR3 is 15 residues long. CDR3 residues: CASSDGQGSTDTQYF. The CDR3, as DNA: TGTGCCAGCAGTGACGGGCAGGGAAGCACAGATACGCAGTATTTT.

DNA of the CDR3: TGCGCCAGCGGGGGGGGGACAGGGGTGGGGGCGGCTTTCTTT. The encoded protein is CASGGGTGVGAAFF. V usage is TRBV10-1 and J usage is TRBJ1-1; 10 nucleotides line up with TRBD1. This CDR3 is 14 amino acids long. The germline CDR1 and CDR2 sequences are WNHNN and SYGVQD (reference sequence). V gave up 8 bases and J gave up 11 bases; unmatched junction bases: 14.

This chain uses TRBV11-3 with TRBJ2-6; possibly TRBD2 for D (7 bases). This CDR3 contains 17 residues. Germline values: CDR1 SGHNT, CDR2 YENEEA. The V gene lost 0 bases and the J gene lost 3 bases, with 12 bases spanning the gap. This chain's CDR3 is CASSLEAGAGGANVLTF. DNA of the CDR3: TGTGCCAGCAGCTTAGAGGCGGGGGCAGGTGGGGCCAACGTCCTGACTTTC.

The chain is built from TRBV10-3 and TRBJ2-1, with 7 bases fitting TRBD2. The J segment lost 5 bases and the V segment lost 0 bases, leaving 7 bases of the junction unmatched. CDR3 length equals 16 residues. In germline, CDR1 is ENHRY, CDR2 SYGVKD. CDR3 in DNA: TGTGCCATCAGTGAGTCGATTGGGGGGGTTAACAATGAGCAGTTCTTC. This sequence encodes CAISESIGGVNNEQFF.

The V and J genes are TRBV30 and TRBJ1-5, with D possibly being TRBD1 (5 bases). Germline CDR1 and CDR2: GTSNPN and SVGIG (reference sequence). Deletions cut 4 bases from V and 0 bases from J, with 16 bases between. The CDR3 consists of 16 residues. CDR3 nucleotides: TGTGCCTGGACCCCCCGGGGACTCTATAGCAATCAGCCCCAGCATTTT. Translation: CAWTPRGLYSNQPQHF.

This clone came up once. The J gene is TRBJ2-5, the V gene TRBV30, with TRBD2 as a possible D gene (6 bases). V was shortened by 5 bases and J by 4 bases, with 17 bases between the two germline ends. There are 14 residues in the CDR3. CDR1 and CDR2 (germline): GTSNPN, SVGIG (reference sequence). Here the CDR3 reads CAWGTGTLTETQYF. The DNA for the CDR3 is TGTGCCTGGGGCACCGGGACTTTGACAGAGACCCAGTACTTC.

This clone appeared once. The same CDR3 can be traced to other DNA sequences in this sample. The chain employs TRBV27 and TRBJ1-6, with 8 bases lining up with TRBD1. V shed 3 bases, J shed 10 bases, and the junction held 8 bases outside the gene matches. The germline gives CDR1 MNHEY, CDR2 SMNVEV (reference sequence). The CDR3 is made up of 15 amino acids. The CDR3 region is CASSLGTGLGSPLHF. CDR3 bases: TGTGCCAGCAGTTTGGGGACAGGATTAGGATCACCCCTCCACTTT.

The rearrangement links TRBV2 to TRBJ2-5; D is uncertain. The CDR3 runs to 12 residues. In germline, CDR1 is SNHLY, CDR2 FYNNEI. Trimming left V 8 bases short and J 1 base short, with 8 bases between. CDR3 nucleotides: TGTGCCAGCGTTTACAGCCAAGAGACCCAGTACTTC. Protein: CASVYSQETQYF. Looking up the rest from reference TRBV2 and TRBJ2-5 gives the full variable domain: EPEVTQTPSHQVTQMGQEVILRCVPISNHLYFYWYRQILGQKVEFLVSFYNNEISEKSEIFDDQFSVERPDGSNFTLKIRSTKLEDSAMYFCASVYSQETQYFGPGTRLLVL.

The chain joins TRBV6-5 to TRBJ2-7; possible D gene TRBD1, 5 bases. The V and J ends lost 6 bases and 1 base respectively, with 16 bases between them. Germline V gene sequence: CDR1 MNHEY, CDR2 SVGAGI. The CDR3 is made up of 15 amino acids. The CDR3 loop reads CASSPLPAGSYEQYF. CDR3 sequence (DNA): TGTGCCAGCAGCCCACTCCCGGCAGGGTCCTACGAGCAGTACTTC.

This chain links TRBV25-1 with TRBJ1-5, with D perhaps matching TRBD1 (5 bases). Germline CDR1 is MGHDK and CDR2 is SYGVNS. The CDR3 is 15 residues long. The V and J ends lost 3 bases and 4 bases respectively, with 13 bases between them. The CDR3 spells CASSDGGGKNQPQHF. DNA of the CDR3: TGTGCCAGCAGTGACGGCGGGGGAAAGAATCAGCCCCAGCATTTT.

This chain uses TRBV2 with TRBJ1-2; tentative D call: TRBD1 (5 bases). Trimming took off 6 bases at V and 7 bases at J, with 12 bases between the two ends. Looked up from germline, CDR1 is SNHLY and CDR2 is FYNNEI. This CDR3 is 12 amino acids long. CDR3 sequence: CASRLFGGGYTF. In DNA form, the CDR3 reads TGTGCCAGCAGACTGTTCGGGGGTGGCTACACCTTC.

This clone is a singleton in its sample. This rearrangement joins TRBV7-9 to TRBJ1-2, with D perhaps TRBD1 (6 bases). The germline V gene encodes CDR1 SEHNR and CDR2 FQNEAQ (reference sequence). Trimming left V 5 bases short and J 8 bases short, with 9 bases between. CDR3 length: 11 residues. CDR3 bases: TGTGCCAGCAGCATAGACAGGGGCTACACCTTC. Its protein is CASSIDRGYTF. The entire variable domain, with the rest obtained from reference TRBV7-9 and TRBJ1-2, is as follows: DTGVSQNPRHKITKRGQNVTFRCDPISEHNRLYWYRQTLGQGPEFLTYFQNEAQLEKSRLLSDRFSAERPKGSFSTLEIQRTEQGDSAMYLCASSIDRGYTFGSGTRLTVV.

The CDR3 DNA follows: TGTGCCAGCAGCCCCAGGACTAGCGGGGGGAATGAGCAGTTCTTC. This encodes CASSPRTSGGNEQFF. This rearrangement joins TRBV7-2 to TRBJ2-1; 14 bases line up with TRBD2. J lost 7 bases, V lost 5 bases, and 4 bases had no gene match. The CDR3 runs to 15 residues. Germline assignment: CDR1 SGHTA and CDR2 FQGNSA.

The genes are TRBV5-1 and TRBJ2-1; possibly TRBD2 for D (5 bases). The CDR3 totals 14 residues. CDR1 is SGHRS, CDR2 YFSETQ, per germline. V was cut by 4 bases and J by 15 bases, with 23 bases left in between. The DNA for the CDR3 is TGCGCCAGCAGCCCGCCGGGGAGCGTCCACTTCACGTTCTTC. Protein sequence: CASSPPGSVHFTFF.

The V and J genes are TRBV30 and TRBJ2-1; D is possibly TRBD2 (5 bases). CDR3 length: 14 residues. V lost 3 bases and J 0 bases, leaving 9 bases between the germline ends. Germline V gene data show CDR1 as GTSNPN and CDR2 as SVGIG (reference sequence). CDR3 coding DNA: TGTGCCTGGAGCAAAGGGAGCTCCTACAATGAGCAGTTCTTC. Protein: CAWSKGSSYNEQFF.

This chain joins TRBV28 and TRBJ1-2; D is perhaps TRBD1 (5 bases). The CDR3 spans 12 residues. V shed 3 bases and J shed 5 bases, with 7 bases lying between them. CDR1 is MDHEN and CDR2 is SYDVKM in the germline V gene. CDR3 loop: CASSFQGYGYTF. The CDR3 DNA reads as TGTGCCAGCAGTTTTCAGGGATATGGCTACACCTTC.

This chain uses TRBV11-2 with TRBJ1-1; D might be TRBD1 (5 bases). Germline assignment: CDR1 SGHAT and CDR2 FQNNGV. V lost 1 base to trimming and J lost 2 bases, with 14 bases between them. The CDR3 covers 16 residues. The CDR3 sequence: CASSLVFGGKNTEAFF. The DNA for the CDR3 is TGTGCCAGCAGCTTAGTATTTGGGGGGAAAAACACTGAAGCTTTCTTT.

In this sample, this clone turned up a few times. The chain combines TRBV5-8 with TRBJ2-1, with unresolved D. Germline CDR1 reads SGHTS; CDR2 reads YDEGEE. The CDR3 has 15 residues. V lost 5 bases and J 0 bases, leaving 12 bases between the germline ends. The CDR3 region is CASRPEPSSYNEQFF. Here the CDR3 DNA reads TGTGCCAGCAGGCCGGAGCCCAGCTCCTACAATGAGCAGTTCTTC.

This chain joins TRBV5-6 and TRBJ2-2; 11 nucleotides match TRBD1. This CDR3 comprises 17 residues. Germline V CDR1 and CDR2: SGHDT, YYEEEE. V lost 2 bases to trimming and J lost 5 bases; unmatched junction nucleotides: 8. CDR3 in amino acids: CASSFPPGTGGTGELFF. The CDR3 bases are TGTGCCAGCAGCTTCCCCCCCGGGACAGGGGGAACCGGGGAGCTGTTTTTT.

The sample holds a few counts of this clone. This sequence joins TRBV30 and TRBJ2-5, with TRBD1 identical over 7 bases. This CDR3 comprises 13 residues. Germline V CDR1 and CDR2: GTSNPN, SVGIG (reference sequence). V trimming: 0 bases; J trimming: 7 bases; junction bases outside the gene matches: 5. The CDR3 sequence is CAWSVGTVGTQYF. The CDR3 DNA reads TGTGCCTGGAGTGTGGGGACAGTGGGGACCCAGTACTTC.

The chain is built from TRBV6-1 and TRBJ2-7; D uncertain. Germline loops: CDR1 MNHNS, CDR2 SASEGT. Trimming removed 3 bases at V and 6 bases at J, with 12 bases between. The CDR3 is 13 residues long. In DNA form, the CDR3 reads TGTGCCAGCAGTGATTGGCAGGTCTCCGAGCAGTACTTC. It translates to CASSDWQVSEQYF.

Note on this clone: Its ends do not fully match the called genes, so a read error is possible. The gene calls are TRBV7-7 and TRBJ2-7; 7 bases fit TRBD1. Germline V gene sequence: CDR1 SSHAT, CDR2 FNYEAQ (reference sequence). This CDR3 is built from 15 residues. The CDR3 reads CASSPGTAKVYEQYF. The CDR3 region has the DNA TGTGCTAGCAGCCCCGGGACAGCGAAGGTCTACGAGCAGTACTTC. The variable domain in full, with the rest retrieved from reference TRBV7-7 and TRBJ2-7, is GAGVSQSPRYKVTKRGQDVTLRCDPISSHATLYWYQQALGQGPEFLTYFNYEAQPDKSGLPSDRFSAERPEGSISTLTIQRTEQRDSAMYRCASSPGTAKVYEQYFGPGTRLTVT.

This clone was recorded only once. Other DNA sequences from this sample encode an identical CDR3 as well. The chain is built from TRBV27 and TRBJ1-3; unclear D gene. Germline loops: CDR1 MNHEY, CDR2 SMNVEV (reference sequence). V lost 0 bases and J lost 0, with 6 bases in between. The CDR3 totals 15 residues. CDR3 sequence (DNA): TGTGCCAGCAGTTTATCGGGCAGCTCTGGAAACACCATATATTTT. This sequence encodes CASSLSGSSGNTIYF.

The gene calls are TRBV11-2 and TRBJ1-4; 9 bases line up with TRBD1. CDR1 and CDR2 from the germline V gene are SGHAT and FQNNGV. V shed 6 bases and J 4 bases; nucleotides not matched to a gene: 6. CDR3 length: 15 residues. CDR3 DNA: TGTGCCAGCAGGTGGACAGGGGCCCTTAATGAAAAACTGTTTTTT. Its translation is CASRWTGALNEKLFF.

This clone has just one count. J is TRBJ1-1 and V is TRBV4-2; D remains ambiguous. V lost 1 base and J lost 3, with 12 bases in between. CDR1 is LGHNA, CDR2 YNFKEQ, per germline. This CDR3 has 15 amino acids. This chain's CDR3 is CASSQADAADTEAFF. CDR3 sequence (DNA): TGTGCCAGCAGCCAAGCCGACGCGGCCGACACTGAAGCTTTCTTT.

The J gene is TRBJ2-1, the V gene TRBV4-3; TRBD2 aligns across 8 bases. CDR1 and CDR2 (germline): LGHNA, YSLEER. V lost 2 bases, J lost 6 bases, and 6 bases stayed unmatched. The CDR3 spans 15 residues. CDR3 amino acids: CASSQSTGTSNEQFF. The CDR3 DNA sequence: TGCGCCAGCAGCCAAAGTACCGGGACTAGCAATGAGCAGTTCTTC.